What follows describes a single T cell receptor (beta chain). The data were obtained in a study of OX40 agonist ivuxolimab in advanced cancers. The data were produced by immunoSEQ multiplex PCR, yet TCRdb's version contains in-frame clones alone and is incomplete. The sample has more than 85,000 clones; 90% are singletons. Germline V gene sequence: CDR1 ENHRY, CDR2 SYGVKD. This CDR3 has 12 residues. V lost 6 bases to trimming and J lost 6 bases, with 12 bases between them. The chain links TRBV10-3 to TRBJ2-7; D perhaps matches TRBD2 (6 bases). The origin of this receptor is an adult with an advanced solid tumor such as melanoma, head and neck, liver or kidney cancer. The sequences come from CD4+ or CD8+ T cells sorted from blood, collected in a trial of the OX40 agonist ivuxolimab. CDR3 in amino acids: CAIRATSTEQYF. In DNA, the CDR3 is TGTGCCATCAGGGCCACTAGCACCGAGCAGTACTTC.